The clone carrying this TCR beta chain showed up just a few times. This sample is part of a study of blood T cells in healthy people across ages. A sample-barcoded 5' primer and a J-beta primer mix were used in a second PCR of roughly 7 to 12 cycles. Via MiXCR, TCRdb re-called the 5' RACE reads, giving one row per CDR3 protein. Here the sample spans about 780,000 distinct CDR3 sequences, under 30% being singletons. CDR1 and CDR2 (germline): SNHLY, FYNNEI. The V end was cut by 0 bases, the J end by 1 base, with 6 bases between. The CDR3 has 14 residues. These data also formed part of another study, on T cells of mothers and their children.

Sequencing was done on a sample of blood. The genes are TRBV2 and TRBJ1-1, with D unresolved. The clonotype was recovered from a boy younger than 18 in good health. CDR3 sequence (DNA): TGTGCCAGCAGTGAAGCTGGCGGGAACACTGAAGCTTTCTTT. Translating gives CASSEAGGNTEAFF.